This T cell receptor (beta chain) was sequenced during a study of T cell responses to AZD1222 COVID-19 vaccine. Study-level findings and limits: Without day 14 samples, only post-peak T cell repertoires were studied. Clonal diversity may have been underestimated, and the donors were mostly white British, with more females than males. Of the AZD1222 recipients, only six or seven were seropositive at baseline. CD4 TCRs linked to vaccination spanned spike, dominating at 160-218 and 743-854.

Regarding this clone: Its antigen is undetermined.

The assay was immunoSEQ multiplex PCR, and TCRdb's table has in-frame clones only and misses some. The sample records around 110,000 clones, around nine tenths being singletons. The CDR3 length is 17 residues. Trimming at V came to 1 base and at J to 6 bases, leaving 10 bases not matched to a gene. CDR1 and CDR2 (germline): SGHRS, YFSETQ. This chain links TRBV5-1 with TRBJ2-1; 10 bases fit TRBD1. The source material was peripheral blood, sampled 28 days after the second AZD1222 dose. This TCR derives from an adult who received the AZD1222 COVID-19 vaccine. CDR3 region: CASSLQRQGAIINEQFF. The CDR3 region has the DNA TGCGCCAGCAGCTTGCAGAGACAGGGGGCGATAATCAATGAGCAGTTCTTC.